The present T cell receptor (beta chain) was sequenced within a study of blood T cell repertoires in COVID-19. The wider study: Samples of COVID-19 (acute and convalescent) were obtained from the United States, Italy and Spain.

Note on this clone: Different DNA sequences within this sample yield the same CDR3.

In the original processing: Cell counts per sample came from amplifying reference gene primers. Libraries were prepared by immunoSEQ multiplex PCR; TCRdb keeps only in-frame clonotypes and omits some of them. V and J calls and clone size follow that table, whereas D and trimming were derived from the DNA. Of roughly 130,000 clones detected, about 86% appear once; the ten largest clones hold 2.3%. This CDR3 contains 15 residues. Germline loops: CDR1 MNHEY, CDR2 SVGEGT. The V segment lost 0 bases and the J segment 4 bases; nucleotides outside the gene matches: 4. In assigning cohorts, the study relied on participant-reported clinical history. Recovered status applied to Cohort 3 donors who had two consecutive negative PCRs. It also applied to those with clearance or with symptom resolution.

Sequencing used PBMCs or T cells enriched from blood (not recorded which). This sequence originates from a woman between 45 and 65 years old who had recovered from COVID-19. The J gene is TRBJ2-7, the V gene TRBV6-2 or TRBV6-3; 9 bases align to TRBD1. CDR3 bases: TGTGCCAGCAGTTACTCCGGGACAGGGTCTTACGAGCAGTACTTC. This codes for CASSYSGTGSYEQYF.